The 32 T cell receptor beta chains listed next were all sequenced from one sample in a study of cytomegalovirus exposure and HLA in healthy donors. Using immunoSEQ multiplex PCR, the repertoire was profiled, and TCRdb retains in-frame clones only, with some absent. Seen here are 170,000 or so clones, around 82% observed once, and the top ten hold roughly 2.8%. Material: PBMCs. The receptors come from a woman aged 18-30 years in good health and CMV-seropositive.

The V call is TRBV7-6, the J call TRBJ2-1; D gene unclear. The CDR3 totals 16 residues. The V end lost 5 bases, the J end lost 4 bases, and 18 bases lay between the germline ends. CDR1 and CDR2 (germline): SGHVS, FNYEAQ. The CDR3, as DNA: TGTGCCAGCAGCCCCTCGAGCCAGGCCTTATACAATGAGCAGTTCTTC. This translates into CASSPSSQALYNEQFF.

The chain combines TRBV19 with TRBJ1-5, with 9 nucleotides matching TRBD1. The CDR3 sequence is 13 residues long. In germline, CDR1 is LNHDA, CDR2 SQIVND (reference sequence). J gave up 7 bases and V 11 bases, and 9 bases lay outside the gene matches. In DNA form, the CDR3 reads TGTGCCTCACAGGGGGCCTCCCAACAGCCCCAGCATTTT. It yields the protein CASQGASQQPQHF.

The rearrangement uses TRBV6-1 and TRBJ1-5, with 8 bases matching TRBD1. From germline, CDR1 is MNHNS and CDR2 SASEGT. This CDR3 comprises 15 residues. V trimming: 6 bases; J trimming: 2 bases; junction bases outside the gene matches: 6. The CDR3 reads CASREDRAGNQPQHF. CDR3 DNA sequence: TGTGCCAGCAGGGAGGACAGGGCTGGCAATCAGCCCCAGCATTTT.

The CDR3 coding sequence is TGTGCCACCGGAGGACAGAACTACGAGCAGTACTTC. It is translated as CATGGQNYEQYF. The V and J genes are TRBV28 and TRBJ2-7, with D possibly matching TRBD1 (6 bases). Germline V gene lookup returns CDR1 MDHEN and CDR2 SYDVKM. There are 12 residues in the CDR3. V gave up 10 bases and J gave up 3 bases, with 13 bases separating them.

This clone was seen a single time. As DNA, the CDR3 is TGTGCCAGCAGTTACGGACAGCCTAATCAGCCCCAGCATTTT. It encodes CASSYGQPNQPQHF. The chain has TRBV6-5 and TRBJ1-5; maybe TRBD1 (6 bases). Germline-derived CDR1 and CDR2 are MNHEY and SVGAGI. The CDR3 covers 14 residues. Trimming stripped 2 bases from V and 4 bases from J, with 9 bases between.

The V gene is TRBV9, the J gene TRBJ2-2; 10 nucleotides agree with TRBD2. Germline CDR1 is SGDLS and CDR2 is YYNGEE. V lost 2 bases to trimming and J lost 9 bases; unmatched junction nucleotides: 7. CDR3 size: 15 residues. The DNA of the CDR3 is TGTGCCAGCAGCGTTGGGAGCGGGGGGGCGAGGGAGCTGTTTTTT. Protein product: CASSVGSGGARELFF.

This sequence joins TRBV10-3 and TRBJ1-5, with D perhaps matching TRBD1 (6 bases). This CDR3 has 14 amino acids. The V gene's germline CDR1 is ENHRY and CDR2 SYGVKD. V was shortened by 3 bases and J by 6 bases, with 12 bases between the two germline ends. CDR3 loop: CAISDYREGQPQHF. The CDR3 nucleotides are TGTGCCATCAGTGACTACAGGGAGGGTCAGCCCCAGCATTTT.

This sequence joins TRBV23-1 and TRBJ2-7; TRBD1 matches 10 bases. TRBV23-1 is treated as an ORF (open reading frame) with a function not yet certain. With V trimmed by 3 bases and J by 4 bases, 30 bases remained unmatched. This CDR3 is built from 23 residues. The CDR3 bases are TGCGCCAGCAGTCACCCCCCGGCGTTTTGGACCCCATCTCGACAGGGGGCAGGGTACGAGCAGTACTTC. This gives the protein CASSHPPAFWTPSRQGAGYEQYF.

V and J are TRBV6-5 and TRBJ2-1, with 13 bases fitting TRBD2. This CDR3 spans 15 amino acids. Germline V gives CDR1 MNHEY, CDR2 SVGAGI. Trimming at V came to 5 bases and at J to 9 bases, leaving 7 bases not matched to a gene. The CDR3 sequence is CASSPRLAGGFEQFF. The CDR3 DNA is TGTGCCAGCAGTCCTCGACTAGCGGGGGGCTTTGAGCAGTTCTTC.

The chain joins TRBV20-1 to TRBJ1-6, with D uncertain. Germline V gene data show CDR1 as DFQATT and CDR2 as SNEGSKA (reference sequence). This CDR3 contains 11 residues. V dropped 6 bases and J dropped 15 bases, with 15 bases sitting between them. The CDR3 nucleotides read TGCAGTGCCCCATGGGGAGGTCGCCTCCACTTT. It specifies CSAPWGGRLHF.

The chain combines TRBV5-1 with TRBJ1-5, with 10 bases that match TRBD1. This CDR3 comprises 18 residues. The V segment lost 1 base and the J segment 6 bases; nucleotides outside the gene matches: 13. Germline V gives CDR1 SGHRS, CDR2 YFSETQ. CDR3 residues: CASSLLGDRGFVGQPQHF. In DNA form, the CDR3 reads TGCGCCAGCAGCTTGCTAGGGGACAGGGGTTTCGTTGGTCAGCCCCAGCATTTT.

The chain couples TRBV19 to TRBJ1-1, with 7 bases aligning to TRBD1. V dropped 6 bases and J dropped 4; count of bases not matched to a gene: 8. CDR3 length equals 14 residues. Per germline, CDR1 LNHDA and CDR2 SQIVND (reference sequence). The CDR3 is CASRSRQGFTEAFF. In nucleotides, the CDR3 is TGTGCCAGTAGGTCGCGACAGGGATTCACTGAAGCTTTCTTT. Based on the CDR3 plus reference TRBV19 and TRBJ1-1, the full variable domain is DGGITQSPKYLFRKEGQNVTLSCEQNLNHDAMYWYRQDPGQGLRLIYYSQIVNDFQKGDIAEGYSVSREKKESFPLTVTSAQKNPTAFYLCASRSRQGFTEAFFGQGTRLTVV.

This clone was seen a handful of times. The DNA for the CDR3 is TGTGCCAGCAGCTTACCGCAGGGCGGCGGCTACACCTTC. It is translated as CASSLPQGGGYTF. The chain is built from TRBV5-4 and TRBJ1-2, with a weak D call TRBD1 (5 bases). The ends were cut back, 2 bases at V and 8 bases at J, with 13 bases in the middle. The CDR3 contains 13 residues. The germline V gene encodes CDR1 SGHNT and CDR2 YYREEE (reference sequence).

The chain links TRBV5-1 to TRBJ2-5, with 7 bases that match TRBD1. This CDR3 has 14 amino acids. The ends lost 4 bases at V and 4 bases at J; junction bases unmatched: 7. The germline gives CDR1 SGHRS, CDR2 YFSETQ. CDR3 protein: CASSPGTAAETQYF. The CDR3 DNA follows: TGCGCCAGCAGCCCCGGGACAGCTGCAGAGACCCAGTACTTC.

The genes are TRBV27 and TRBJ1-2; 7 bases line up with TRBD1. Looked up from germline, CDR1 is MNHEY and CDR2 is SMNVEV (reference sequence). J gave up 4 bases and V 4 bases, and 9 bases lay outside the gene matches. This CDR3 is built from 15 residues. In DNA form, the CDR3 reads TGTGCCAGCAGTTCCGACGGGACAGCCCTCTATGGCTACACCTTC. Translated, it gives CASSSDGTALYGYTF.

J is TRBJ2-5 and V is TRBV5-1, with TRBD2 matching 8 bases. V trimming: 0 bases; J trimming: 1 base; junction bases outside the gene matches: 5. The CDR3 spans 16 residues. Germline V lookup: CDR1 SGHRS, CDR2 YFSETQ. The CDR3 protein is CASSLAPAGAQETQYF. The CDR3 nucleotides are TGCGCCAGCAGCTTGGCCCCAGCGGGGGCCCAAGAGACCCAGTACTTC.

The chain carries TRBV10-2 and TRBJ1-5; D possibly corresponds to TRBD1 (6 bases). In germline, CDR1 is WSHSY, CDR2 SAAADI. The CDR3 is 12 amino acids. The V and J ends lost 10 bases and 5 bases respectively, with 12 bases between them. CDR3 sequence reads: CATKGGDQPQHF. The CDR3, as DNA: TGCGCCACCAAAGGGGGTGATCAGCCCCAGCATTTT.

The V call is TRBV10-1, the J call TRBJ2-3; D is perhaps TRBD2 (5 bases). Trimming left V 3 bases short and J 2 bases short, with 9 bases between. Germline loops: CDR1 WNHNN, CDR2 SYGVQD (reference sequence). The CDR3 totals 14 residues. CDR3 residues: CASSDSGYTDTQYF. The CDR3 DNA sequence: TGCGCCAGCAGTGATTCGGGATACACAGATACGCAGTATTTT.

The chain links TRBV23-1 to TRBJ2-7; D gene unclear. TRBV23-1 is annotated as an ORF whose role is uncertain. V lost 3 bases to trimming and J lost 2 bases, with 14 bases between them. The CDR3 is 15 amino acids. The CDR3 sequence: CASSQVIGKPYEQYF. CDR3 nucleotides: TGCGCCAGCAGTCAGGTGATCGGTAAGCCCTACGAGCAGTACTTC.

The chain is built from TRBV6-5 and TRBJ2-7, with no clear D. This CDR3 is built from 15 residues. Trimming removed 5 bases at V and 2 bases at J, with 16 bases between. Germline CDR1 is MNHEY and CDR2 is SVGAGI. The CDR3 bases are TGTGCCAGCAGTCCCCAAAGAGGCCTCACCTACGAGCAGTACTTC. Protein sequence: CASSPQRGLTYEQYF.

V gene TRBV4-2 combines with J gene TRBJ2-7; 8 bases agree with TRBD2. The CDR3 has 17 residues. Unmatched junction bases numbered 10, after V lost 3 bases and J lost 0 bases. The germline V gene encodes CDR1 LGHNA and CDR2 YNFKEQ. CDR3 in DNA: TGTGCCAGCAGCCAGATATCTAGCGGGTCTCCCTCCTACGAGCAGTACTTC. Amino acid sequence: CASSQISSGSPSYEQYF.

This chain uses TRBV7-8 with TRBJ2-7; TRBD1 is a possible D gene (6 bases). The CDR3 spans 17 residues. Germline V CDR1 and CDR2: SGHVS, FQNEAQ. V lost 1 base to trimming and J lost 2 bases, with 18 bases between them. This CDR3 reads CASSLGYRADPTYEQYF. CDR3 DNA: TGTGCCAGCAGCTTAGGGTACAGGGCAGACCCAACCTACGAGCAGTACTTC.

The CDR3 DNA sequence: TGTGCCACCAGCAGCGGACAGGGGGCCTACGAGCAGTACTTC. Translated: CATSSGQGAYEQYF. This chain uses TRBV15 with TRBJ2-7; 10 bases line up with TRBD1. The CDR3 consists of 14 residues. V lost 3 bases to trimming and J lost 2 bases; unmatched junction nucleotides: 1. CDR1 and CDR2 from the germline V gene are LNHNV and YYDKDF (reference sequence). The full variable domain, with the rest looked up from reference TRBV15 and TRBJ2-7, is DAMVIQNPRYQVTQFGKPVTLSCSQTLNHNVMYWYQQKSSQAPKLLFHYYDKDFNNEADTPDNFQSRRPNTSFCFLDIRSPGLGDTAMYLCATSSGQGAYEQYFGPGTRLTVT.

The chain uses TRBV27 and TRBJ1-1; TRBD1 is a possible D gene (6 bases). Per the germline V gene, CDR1 is MNHEY and CDR2 is SMNVEV (reference sequence). The CDR3 consists of 14 residues. V dropped 4 bases and J dropped 7 bases, with 16 bases sitting between them. The CDR3 nucleotides are TGTGCCAGCAGTTACCGACTGGGGGCTCTTGAAGCTTTCTTT. Translating it yields CASSYRLGALEAFF.

This chain uses TRBV7-2 with TRBJ2-5; 9 bases align to TRBD1. The CDR3 spans 15 residues. The J segment lost 5 bases and the V segment lost 5 bases, leaving 9 bases of the junction unmatched. Looked up from germline, CDR1 is SGHTA and CDR2 is FQGNSA. The CDR3 loop reads CASSGRTGAWETQYF. The CDR3 region has the DNA TGTGCCAGCAGCGGACGGACAGGGGCGTGGGAGACCCAGTACTTC.

The chain employs TRBV9 and TRBJ2-2; TRBD2 matches at 7 bases. Germline lookup yields CDR1 SGDLS and CDR2 YYNGEE. The CDR3 runs 14 residues. The trim removed 9 bases at V and 3 bases at J, leaving 8 bases unmatched. The CDR3 DNA reads TGTGCCACAATGGGGGGGGACCACACCGGGGAGCTGTTTTTT. Translation gives CATMGGDHTGELFF.

The chain joins TRBV2 to TRBJ2-2; weak D call: TRBD1 (5 bases). This CDR3 is built from 16 residues. Per the germline V gene, CDR1 is SNHLY and CDR2 is FYNNEI. Trimming left V 5 bases short and J 0 bases short, with 13 bases between. CDR3 nucleotide sequence: TGTGCCAGCAGTAATAACAGGTTATCGAACACCGGGGAGCTGTTTTTT. Translated: CASSNNRLSNTGELFF.

The rearrangement uses TRBV6-1 and TRBJ2-7; D possibly corresponds to TRBD1 (6 bases). The CDR3 has 17 amino acids. Looked up from germline, CDR1 is MNHNS and CDR2 is SASEGT. V lost 3 bases to trimming and J lost 3 bases, with 21 bases between them. CDR3 protein: CASSDTGLGRGNYEQYF. In nucleotides, the CDR3 is TGTGCCAGCAGTGACACGGGGTTGGGCAGGGGTAACTACGAGCAGTACTTC.

As concerns this clone: Sequence at one end of the junction differs from germline and may be a read error. This chain joins TRBV5-4 and TRBJ1-1; 7 nucleotides agree with TRBD1. This CDR3 is built from 14 residues. Germline CDR1 and CDR2: SGHNT and YYREEE (reference sequence). The CDR3 loop reads CASSLKGQNTGAFF. The CDR3 DNA sequence: TGTGCCAGCAGCTTAAAGGGACAGAACACTGGAGCTTTCTTT.

The chain couples TRBV5-1 to TRBJ2-5, with D tentatively TRBD2 (5 bases). This CDR3 is built from 15 residues. V shed 4 bases and J shed 5 bases, with 18 bases lying between them. CDR1 and CDR2 (germline): SGHRS, YFSETQ. The CDR3 DNA is TGCGCCAGCAGCGCGGACGGTGGGAGTAGGGAGACCCAGTACTTC. Translation: CASSADGGSRETQYF. Full variable domain (remainder filled in from reference TRBV5-1 and TRBJ2-5): KAGVTQTPRYLIKTRGQQVTLSCSPISGHRSVSWYQQTPGQGLQFLFEYFSETQRNKGNFPGRFSGRQFSNSRSEMNVSTLELGDSALYLCASSADGGSRETQYFGPGTRLLVL.

The rearrangement links TRBV10-2 to TRBJ2-7; TRBD1 agrees at 7 bases. The CDR3 has 14 amino acids. V trimming: 1 base; J trimming: 3 bases; junction bases outside the gene matches: 3. Germline V CDR1 and CDR2: WSHSY, SAAADI. The CDR3 bases are TGCGCCAGCAGTGAGTTGGGACAGAGCTACGAGCAGTACTTC. Protein product: CASSELGQSYEQYF.

The table lists this clone with a few counts. CDR3: CASSSSTGRQPQHF. Written as DNA, the CDR3 is TGTGCCAGCAGTTCCTCGACAGGGCGACAGCCCCAGCATTTT. The chain carries TRBV6-6 and TRBJ1-5; TRBD1 matches at 7 bases. The V gene's germline CDR1 is MNHNY and CDR2 SVGAGI (reference sequence). The CDR3 covers 14 residues. J lost 7 bases, V lost 4 bases, and 7 bases had no gene match.